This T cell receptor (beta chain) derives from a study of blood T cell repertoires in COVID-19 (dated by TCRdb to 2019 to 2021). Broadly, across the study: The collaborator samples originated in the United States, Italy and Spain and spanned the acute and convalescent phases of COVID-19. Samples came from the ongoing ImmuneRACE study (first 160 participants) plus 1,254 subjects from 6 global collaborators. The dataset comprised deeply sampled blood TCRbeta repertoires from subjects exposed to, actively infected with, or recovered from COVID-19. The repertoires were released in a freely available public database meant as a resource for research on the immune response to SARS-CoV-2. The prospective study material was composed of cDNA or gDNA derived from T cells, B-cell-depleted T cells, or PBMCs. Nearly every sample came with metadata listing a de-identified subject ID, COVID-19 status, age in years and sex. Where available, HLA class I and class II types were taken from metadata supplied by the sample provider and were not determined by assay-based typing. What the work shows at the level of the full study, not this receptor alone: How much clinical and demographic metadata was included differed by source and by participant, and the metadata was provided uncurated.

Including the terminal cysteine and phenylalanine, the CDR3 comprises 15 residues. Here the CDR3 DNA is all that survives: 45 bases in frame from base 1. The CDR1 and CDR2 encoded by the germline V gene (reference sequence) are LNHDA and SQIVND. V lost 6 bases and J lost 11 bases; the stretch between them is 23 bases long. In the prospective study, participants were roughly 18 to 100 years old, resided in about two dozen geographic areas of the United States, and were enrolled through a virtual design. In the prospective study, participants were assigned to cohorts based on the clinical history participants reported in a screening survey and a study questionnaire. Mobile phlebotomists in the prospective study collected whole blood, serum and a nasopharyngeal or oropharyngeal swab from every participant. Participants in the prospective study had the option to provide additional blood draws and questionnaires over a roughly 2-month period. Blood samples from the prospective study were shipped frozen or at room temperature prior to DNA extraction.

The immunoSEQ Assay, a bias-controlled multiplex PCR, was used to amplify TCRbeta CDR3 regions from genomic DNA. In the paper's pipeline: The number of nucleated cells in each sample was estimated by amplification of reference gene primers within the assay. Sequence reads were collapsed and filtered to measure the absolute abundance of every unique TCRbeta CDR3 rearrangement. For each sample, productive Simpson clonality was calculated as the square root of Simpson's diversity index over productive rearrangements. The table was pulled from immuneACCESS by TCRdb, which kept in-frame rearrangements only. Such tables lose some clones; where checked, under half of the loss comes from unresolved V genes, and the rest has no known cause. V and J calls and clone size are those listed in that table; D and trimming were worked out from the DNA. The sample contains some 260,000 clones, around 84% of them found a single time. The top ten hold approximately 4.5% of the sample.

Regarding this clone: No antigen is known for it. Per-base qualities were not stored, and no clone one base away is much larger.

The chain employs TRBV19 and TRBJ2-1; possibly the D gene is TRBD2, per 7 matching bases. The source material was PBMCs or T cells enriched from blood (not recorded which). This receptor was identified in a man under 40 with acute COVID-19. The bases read TGTGCCAGTAGAACCTTCGGGACTCCCGGGGGGCAGCAGTTCTTC. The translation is CASRTFGTPGGQQFF.